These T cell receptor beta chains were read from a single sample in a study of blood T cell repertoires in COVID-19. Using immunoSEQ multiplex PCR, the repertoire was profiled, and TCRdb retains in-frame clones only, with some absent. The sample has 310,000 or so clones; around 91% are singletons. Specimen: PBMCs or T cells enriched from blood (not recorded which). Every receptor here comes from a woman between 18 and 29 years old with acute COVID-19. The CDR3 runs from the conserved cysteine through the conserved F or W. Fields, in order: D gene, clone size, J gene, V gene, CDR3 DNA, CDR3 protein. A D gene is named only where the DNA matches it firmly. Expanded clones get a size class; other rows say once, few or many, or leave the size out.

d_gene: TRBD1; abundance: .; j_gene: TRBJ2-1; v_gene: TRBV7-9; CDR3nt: TGTGCCAGCAGCCAAACCGGGACAGGGGGAAATGAGCAGTTCTTC; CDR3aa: CASSQTGTGGNEQFF
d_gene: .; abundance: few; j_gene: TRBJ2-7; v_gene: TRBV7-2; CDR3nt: TGTGCCAGCAGCTTATCCCTCCAGGGATATGTATCCTACGAGCAGTACTTC; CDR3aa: CASSLSLQGYVSYEQYF
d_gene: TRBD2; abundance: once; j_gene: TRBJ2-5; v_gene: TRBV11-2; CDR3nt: TGTGCCAGCAGCTTAGTAGCGGGGATAGAGACCCAGTACTTC; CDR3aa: CASSLVAGIETQYF
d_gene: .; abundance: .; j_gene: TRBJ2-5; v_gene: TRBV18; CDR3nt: TGTGCCAGCTCACCAGGCGAGACCCAGTACTTC; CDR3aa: CASSPGETQYF
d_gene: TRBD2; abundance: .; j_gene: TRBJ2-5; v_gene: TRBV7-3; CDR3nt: TGTGCCAGCAGCTCGGGAGGGCGGGAGACCCAGTACTTC; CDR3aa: CASSSGGRETQYF
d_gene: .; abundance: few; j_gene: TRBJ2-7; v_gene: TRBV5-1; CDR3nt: TGCGCCAGCAGCTTGACAGGACGCTACGAGCAGTACTTC; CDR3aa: CASSLTGRYEQYF
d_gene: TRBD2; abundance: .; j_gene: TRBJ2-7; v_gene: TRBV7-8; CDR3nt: TGTGCCAGCAGCTTAGAACTAGCGGGAGGTTACGAGCAGTACTTC; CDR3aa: CASSLELAGGYEQYF
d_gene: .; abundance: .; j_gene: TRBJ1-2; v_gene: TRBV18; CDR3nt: TGTGCCAGCTCACCACCTAAGGGGATCACCTATGGCTACACCTTC; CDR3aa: CASSPPKGITYGYTF
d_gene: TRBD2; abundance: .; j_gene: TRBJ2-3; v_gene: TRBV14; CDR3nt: TGTGCCAGCAGCCAAGAGGGACTAGCTCGCACAGATACGCAGTATTTT; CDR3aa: CASSQEGLARTDTQYF
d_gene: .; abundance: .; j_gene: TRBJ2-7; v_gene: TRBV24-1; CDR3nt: TGTGCCACCAGTGATCAAAACAGGTTTAGCTCCTACGAGCAGTACTTC; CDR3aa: CATSDQNRFSSYEQYF
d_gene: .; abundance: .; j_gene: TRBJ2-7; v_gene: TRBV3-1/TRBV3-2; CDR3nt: TGTGCCAGCAGCCAAGATTCTAGTCCCATATGGGAGCAGTACTTC; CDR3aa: CASSQDSSPIWEQYF
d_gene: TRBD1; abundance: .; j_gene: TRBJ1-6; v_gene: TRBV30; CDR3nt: TGTGCCTGGACTCCCCCCGGGGTCCGGGACAGGGGGTTAAAGTCACCCCTCCACTTT; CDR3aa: CAWTPPGVRDRGLKSPLHF
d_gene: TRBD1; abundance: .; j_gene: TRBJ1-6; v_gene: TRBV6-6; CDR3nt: TGTGCCAGCGAAACGGGACAGGGAAATAATTCACCCCTCCACTTT; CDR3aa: CASETGQGNNSPLHF
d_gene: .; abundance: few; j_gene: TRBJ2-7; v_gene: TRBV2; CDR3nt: TGTGCCAGCAGTGATAACAGGGTTTACGAGCAGTACTTC; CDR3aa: CASSDNRVYEQYF
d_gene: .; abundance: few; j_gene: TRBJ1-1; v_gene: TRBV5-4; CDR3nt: TGTGCCAGCAGCCCAGCAGGGAGGGGGAAAGTGAACACTGAAGCTTTCTTT; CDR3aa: CASSPAGRGKVNTEAFF
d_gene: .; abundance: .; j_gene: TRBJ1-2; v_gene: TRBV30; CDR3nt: TGTGCCTGGAGTGTTACAGGGAACTATGGCTACACCTTC; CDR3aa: CAWSVTGNYGYTF
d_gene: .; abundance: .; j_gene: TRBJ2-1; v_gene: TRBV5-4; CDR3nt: TGTGCCAGCAGGACGGGGAACTACAATGAGCAGTTCTTC; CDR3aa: CASRTGNYNEQFF
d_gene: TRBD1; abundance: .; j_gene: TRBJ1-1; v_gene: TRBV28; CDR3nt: TGTGCCAGCAGTTCCCCTGGGACAGGGGGGTTTGTCGCTTTCTTT; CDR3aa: CASSSPGTGGFVAFF
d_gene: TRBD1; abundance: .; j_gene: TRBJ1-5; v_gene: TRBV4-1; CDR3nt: TGCGCCAGCAGCCAAATACCGACAGGGTACAATCAGCCCCAGCATTTT; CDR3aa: CASSQIPTGYNQPQHF
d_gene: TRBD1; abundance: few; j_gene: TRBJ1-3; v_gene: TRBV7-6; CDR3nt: TGTGCCAGCAGCTTGAGGACAGGGGGCCTGGGAAACACCATATATTTT; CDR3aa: CASSLRTGGLGNTIYF
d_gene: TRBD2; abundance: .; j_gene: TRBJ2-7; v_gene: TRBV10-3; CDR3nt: TGTGCCATCAGCGGACTAGCGGGTTCTTCCTACGAGCAGTACTTC; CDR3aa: CAISGLAGSSYEQYF
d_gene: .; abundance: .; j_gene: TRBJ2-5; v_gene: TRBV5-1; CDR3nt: TGCGCCAGCAACCCAGCGCCTACACAAGAGACCCAGTACTTC; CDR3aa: CASNPAPTQETQYF
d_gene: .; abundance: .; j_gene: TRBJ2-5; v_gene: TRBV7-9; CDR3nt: TGTGCCACCGGGGGAAACCATGAGACCCAGTACTTC; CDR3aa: CATGGNHETQYF
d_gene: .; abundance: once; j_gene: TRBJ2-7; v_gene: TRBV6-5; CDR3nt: TGTGCCAGCAGTCCAGGACAGCCGAGCTCCTACGAGCAGTACTTC; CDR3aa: CASSPGQPSSYEQYF
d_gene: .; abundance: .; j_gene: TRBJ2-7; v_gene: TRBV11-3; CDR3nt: TGTGCCAGCAGCTCATCTAGCGCCTCCTACGAGCAGTACTTC; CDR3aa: CASSSSSASYEQYF
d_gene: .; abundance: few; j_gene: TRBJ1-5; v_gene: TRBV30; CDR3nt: TGTGCCTGGAGTCACAGGGCTGGTCAGCCCCAGCATTTT; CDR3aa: CAWSHRAGQPQHF
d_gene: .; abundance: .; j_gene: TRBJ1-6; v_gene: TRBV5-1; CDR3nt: TGCGCCAGCAGCTTGGACGGCTCCTATAATTCACCCCTCCACTTT; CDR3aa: CASSLDGSYNSPLHF
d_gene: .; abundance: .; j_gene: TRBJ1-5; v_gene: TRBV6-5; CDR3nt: TGTGCCAGCAGGAGAAGTAATAGCAATCAGCCCCAGCATTTT; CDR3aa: CASRRSNSNQPQHF
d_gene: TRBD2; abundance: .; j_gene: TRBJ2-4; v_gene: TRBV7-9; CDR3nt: TGTGCCAGCAGCTTAGTACTAGCGGGAGCCGGATCCGGCATTCAGTACTTC; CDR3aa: CASSLVLAGAGSGIQYF
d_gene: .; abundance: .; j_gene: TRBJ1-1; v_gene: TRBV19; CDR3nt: TGTGCCAGTAGTAAGAGGCAGAACACTGAAGCTTTCTTT; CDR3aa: CASSKRQNTEAFF
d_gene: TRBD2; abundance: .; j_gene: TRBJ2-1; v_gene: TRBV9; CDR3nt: TGTGCCAGCAGCCTGGGACTAGCGGAGTACAATGAGCAGTTCTTC; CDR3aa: CASSLGLAEYNEQFF